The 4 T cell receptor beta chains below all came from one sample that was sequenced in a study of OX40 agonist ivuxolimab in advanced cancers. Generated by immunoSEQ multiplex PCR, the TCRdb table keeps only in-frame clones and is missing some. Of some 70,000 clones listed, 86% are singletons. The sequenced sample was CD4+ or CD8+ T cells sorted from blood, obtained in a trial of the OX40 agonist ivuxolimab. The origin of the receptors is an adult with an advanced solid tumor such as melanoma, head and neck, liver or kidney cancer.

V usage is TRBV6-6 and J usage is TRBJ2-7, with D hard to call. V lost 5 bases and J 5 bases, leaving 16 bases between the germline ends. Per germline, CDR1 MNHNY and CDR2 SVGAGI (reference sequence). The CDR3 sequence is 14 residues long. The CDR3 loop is CASSLRAQVHEQYF. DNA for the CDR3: TGTGCCAGCAGTCTAAGGGCGCAGGTCCACGAGCAGTACTTC.

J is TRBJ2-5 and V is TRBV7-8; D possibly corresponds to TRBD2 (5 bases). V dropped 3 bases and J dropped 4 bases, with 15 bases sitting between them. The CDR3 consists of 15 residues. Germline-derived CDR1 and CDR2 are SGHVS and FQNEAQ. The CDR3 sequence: CASSFFPGVGETQYF. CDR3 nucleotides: TGTGCCAGCAGCTTCTTTCCCGGGGTGGGAGAGACCCAGTACTTC.

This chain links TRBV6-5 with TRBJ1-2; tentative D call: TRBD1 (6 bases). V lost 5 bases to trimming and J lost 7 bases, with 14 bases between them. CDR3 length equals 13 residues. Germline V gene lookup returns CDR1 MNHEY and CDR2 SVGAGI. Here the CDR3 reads CASSAPGHSGYTF. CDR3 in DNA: TGTGCCAGCAGTGCACCGGGACATAGTGGCTACACCTTC.

The CDR3, as DNA: TGTGCCAGCAGCTGGGGGATTCTAGAGACCCAGTACTTC. Translating it yields CASSWGILETQYF. This chain uses TRBV7-2 with TRBJ2-5; D may correspond to TRBD1 or TRBD2 (5 bases each). Germline V gene lookup returns CDR1 SGHTA and CDR2 FQGNSA. The CDR3 length is 13 residues. V was shortened by 4 bases and J by 4 bases, with 10 bases between the two germline ends.